The 2 T cell receptor beta chains below all came from one sample that was sequenced in a study of shared T cell receptors in the human thymus. Data came from immunoSEQ multiplex PCR; TCRdb stores just in-frame clones and leaves some out. The profile shows 630,000 or so clones, around 87% of them singletons. These same records also appear under a second study, on human thymus T cells.

Sequencing was done on a sample of thymocytes. These receptor sequences come from a boy younger than two with a congenital heart defect.

This chain links TRBV27 with TRBJ2-5; D is possibly TRBD1 (6 bases). The CDR3 is 15 amino acids. Germline CDR1 MNHEY, CDR2 SMNVEV (reference sequence). V dropped 6 bases and J dropped 2 bases, with 16 bases sitting between them. CDR3 sequence reads: CASRPNYRVQETQYF. Here the CDR3 DNA reads TGTGCCAGCAGGCCCAACTACAGGGTTCAAGAGACCCAGTACTTC.

V gene TRBV13 combines with J gene TRBJ2-7, with D possibly being TRBD2 (5 bases). There are 12 residues in the CDR3. Looked up from germline, CDR1 is PRHDT and CDR2 is FYEKMQ (reference sequence). V lost 4 bases, J lost 5 bases, and 9 bases lay in between. In DNA, the CDR3 is TGTGCCAGCAGCTCCCTCGGGGACGAGCAGTACTTC. Translating gives CASSSLGDEQYF.